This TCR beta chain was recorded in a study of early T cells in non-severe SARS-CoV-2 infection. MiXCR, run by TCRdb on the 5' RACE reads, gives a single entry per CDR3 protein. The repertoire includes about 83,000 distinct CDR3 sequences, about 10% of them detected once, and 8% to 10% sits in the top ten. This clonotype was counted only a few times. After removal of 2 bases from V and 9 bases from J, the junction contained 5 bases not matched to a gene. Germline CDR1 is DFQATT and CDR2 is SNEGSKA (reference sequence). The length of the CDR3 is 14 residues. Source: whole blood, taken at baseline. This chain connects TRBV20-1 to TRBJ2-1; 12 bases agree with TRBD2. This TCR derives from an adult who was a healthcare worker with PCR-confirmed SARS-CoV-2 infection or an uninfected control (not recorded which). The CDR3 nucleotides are TGCAGTGCTAGATTCCTAGCGGGAGGGAGTGAGCAGTTCTTC. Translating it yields CSARFLAGGSEQFF.